These 28 T cell receptor beta chains originate from one sample sequenced in a study of T cell changes during pregnancy in multiple sclerosis. Sequencing used immunoSEQ multiplex PCR; TCRdb keeps in-frame clones, though not all of them. The table shows approximately 94,000 clones, with 92% occurring only once. Sequences were derived from peripheral blood, sampled after pregnancy. Every receptor here comes from a female donor with multiple sclerosis, enrolled in a pregnancy study.

The chain couples TRBV4-1 to TRBJ2-2; TRBD2 aligns across 8 bases. Trimming cost V 0 bases and J 3 bases; bases outside gene matches: 6. CDR3 size: 17 residues. Per the germline V gene, CDR1 is MGHRA and CDR2 is YSYEKL. The DNA for the CDR3 is TGCGCCAGCAGCCAAGATGTGGGTAGCGGGGACACCGGGGAGCTGTTTTTT. Amino acids: CASSQDVGSGDTGELFF.

The chain is built from TRBV28 and TRBJ1-2, with unresolved D. V lost 10 bases, J lost 8 bases, and 17 bases lay in between. Germline CDR1 reads MDHEN; CDR2 reads SYDVKM. The CDR3 runs 12 residues. The CDR3 loop reads CATRGPAQGYTF. CDR3 nucleotides: TGTGCCACACGAGGGCCCGCGCAAGGCTACACCTTC.

The chain has TRBV2 and TRBJ2-3, with 9 bases identical to TRBD2. The V gene's germline CDR1 is SNHLY and CDR2 FYNNEI. This CDR3 has 18 residues. The ends lost 1 base at V and 2 bases at J; junction bases unmatched: 10. In DNA form, the CDR3 reads TGTGCCAGCAGTGAAGTCGGGTTAGCGGGGGAAGACACAGATACGCAGTATTTT. Translating gives CASSEVGLAGEDTDTQYF.

The chain couples TRBV7-3 to TRBJ2-1; 13 bases align to TRBD2. With V trimmed by 3 bases and J by 6 bases, 2 bases remained unmatched. Germline V lookup: CDR1 SGHTA, CDR2 FQGTGA. The CDR3 has 15 residues. The CDR3 reads CASSLTSGRSNEQFF. CDR3 nucleotides: TGTGCCAGCAGCTTGACTAGCGGGAGGTCCAATGAGCAGTTCTTC.

The V and J genes are TRBV9 and TRBJ2-2, with 7 bases identical to TRBD2. The CDR3 loop spans 15 amino acids. V lost 0 bases, J lost 6 bases, and 5 bases stayed unmatched. Germline CDR1 reads SGDLS; CDR2 reads YYNGEE. The CDR3 protein is CASSVGGRGSGELFF. The CDR3 DNA sequence: TGTGCCAGCAGCGTAGGTGGGAGGGGCTCCGGGGAGCTGTTTTTT.

The V and J genes are TRBV6-4 and TRBJ2-1; TRBD2 matches at 12 bases. Germline lookup yields CDR1 MRHNA and CDR2 SNTAGT. J gave up 3 bases and V 6 bases, and 3 bases lay outside the gene matches. The CDR3 sequence is 15 residues long. The CDR3 nucleotides are TGTGCCAGCAGCAGACTAGCGGGAGACTACAATGAGCAGTTCTTC. It yields the protein CASSRLAGDYNEQFF.

The V call is TRBV5-6, the J call TRBJ1-1; tentative D call: TRBD1 (5 bases). The germline V gene encodes CDR1 SGHDT and CDR2 YYEEEE. V lost 4 bases and J lost 1, with 14 bases in between. The CDR3 covers 15 residues. The CDR3 region has the DNA TGTGCCAGCAGCCCCCCGGGGGGGACGAACACTGAAGCTTTCTTT. Protein product: CASSPPGGTNTEAFF.

The chain has TRBV5-1 and TRBJ1-1; 8 nucleotides match TRBD1. CDR3 length equals 15 residues. Germline V gives CDR1 SGHRS, CDR2 YFSETQ. V was pared by 4 bases and J by 4 bases, with 9 bases of the junction left unmatched. CDR3 amino acids: CASSPANRGVTEAFF. CDR3 nucleotide sequence: TGCGCCAGCAGCCCGGCAAACAGGGGGGTCACTGAAGCTTTCTTT.

The genes are TRBV4-3 and TRBJ1-2; unclear D gene. V was trimmed by 1 base and J by 5 bases, leaving 14 bases between them. The CDR3 length is 15 residues. Per the germline V gene, CDR1 is LGHNA and CDR2 is YSLEER. CDR3 in amino acids: CASSQGAGDQYGYTF. In nucleotides, the CDR3 is TGCGCCAGCAGCCAAGGTGCCGGGGATCAATATGGCTACACCTTC.

As DNA, the CDR3 is TGTGCCAGCAGAAAAACAGGGCTTACGGAGACCCAGTACTTC. As protein: CASRKTGLTETQYF. The chain combines TRBV7-8 with TRBJ2-5; possible D gene TRBD1, 6 bases. CDR3 length: 14 amino acids. Trimming took off 6 bases at V and 5 bases at J, with 16 bases between the two ends. From germline, CDR1 is SGHVS and CDR2 FQNEAQ.

The chain joins TRBV30 to TRBJ1-2; D remains unclear. This CDR3 contains 12 residues. Germline V gene lookup returns CDR1 GTSNPN and CDR2 SVGIG (reference sequence). Trimming shortened V by 2 bases and J by 4 bases, and 8 bases separated the two germline ends. CDR3: CAWSYRFYGYTF. As DNA, the CDR3 is TGTGCCTGGAGTTACCGGTTCTATGGCTACACCTTC.

This rearrangement joins TRBV7-3 to TRBJ2-7; tentative D call: TRBD2 (5 bases). Germline V CDR1 and CDR2: SGHTA, FQGTGA. The CDR3 is 15 amino acids. Trimming took 5 bases from V and 0 from J, leaving 14 bases between them. CDR3 protein: CASSAIPGSSYEQYF. The CDR3 DNA sequence: TGTGCCAGCAGCGCGATCCCGGGGAGCTCCTACGAGCAGTACTTC. The full variable domain, rest sourced from reference TRBV7-3 and TRBJ2-7, is GAGVSQTPSNKVTEKGKYVELRCDPISGHTALYWYRQSLGQGPEFLIYFQGTGAADDSGLPNDRFFAVRPEGSVSTLKIQRTERGDSAVYLCASSAIPGSSYEQYFGPGTRLTVT.

The chain recombines TRBV7-8 with TRBJ1-2, with D perhaps TRBD1 (6 bases). Germline V CDR1 and CDR2: SGHVS, FQNEAQ. The length of the CDR3 is 14 residues. Trimming took off 3 bases at V and 2 bases at J, with 10 bases between the two ends. CDR3 coding DNA: TGTGCCAGCAGCTTTCGGGGGGCAAACTATGGCTACACCTTC. Translation gives CASSFRGANYGYTF.

The chain combines TRBV4-1 with TRBJ1-2; 7 positions agree with TRBD1. The trim removed 1 base at V and 2 bases at J, leaving 4 bases unmatched. The CDR3 spans 15 residues. CDR1 is MGHRA, CDR2 YSYEKL, per germline. CDR3 loop: CASSQAGTANYGYTF. DNA of the CDR3: TGCGCCAGCAGCCAAGCCGGGACAGCCAACTATGGCTACACCTTC.

The rearrangement uses TRBV6-5 and TRBJ2-2; the D is unclear. CDR1 is MNHEY and CDR2 is SVGAGI in the germline V gene. This CDR3 has 13 amino acids. V was trimmed by 1 base and J by 2 bases, leaving 2 bases between them. This chain's CDR3 is CASSYLNTGELFF. For the CDR3, the DNA is TGTGCCAGCAGTTACTTAAACACCGGGGAGCTGTTTTTT.

This clone was detected once. The chain carries TRBV5-1 and TRBJ2-5, with 7 bases aligning to TRBD1. The germline V gene encodes CDR1 SGHRS and CDR2 YFSETQ. CDR3 length equals 15 residues. V dropped 0 bases and J dropped 4; count of bases not matched to a gene: 6. The CDR3 DNA is TGCGCCAGCAGCTTGGGGGCAGGGGGAACAGAGACCCAGTACTTC. This sequence encodes CASSLGAGGTETQYF.

The V and J genes are TRBV6-4 and TRBJ1-2; 8 nucleotides agree with TRBD1. The V gene end was trimmed by 3 bases and the J gene end by 5 bases; junction bases not matched to a gene: 8. Germline-derived CDR1 and CDR2 are MRHNA and SNTAGT. The CDR3 is made up of 15 amino acids. Here the CDR3 DNA reads TGTGCCAGCAGTGATCGGACAGGGTCATTATATGGCTACACCTTC. It is translated as CASSDRTGSLYGYTF.

This chain joins TRBV10-3 and TRBJ1-5; D unresolved. Germline V gene lookup returns CDR1 ENHRY and CDR2 SYGVKD. V shed 3 bases and J shed 3 bases, with 6 bases lying between them. The length of the CDR3 is 13 residues. CDR3 coding DNA: TGTGCCATCAGTGACAGGTTCAATCAGCCCCAGCATTTT. It specifies CAISDRFNQPQHF.

CDR3 DNA sequence: TGTGCCAGCAGCCCCCCCCGGACAGGGGGCAATGAGCAGTTCTTC. Protein product: CASSPPRTGGNEQFF. This chain uses TRBV5-6 with TRBJ2-1, with 10 positions matching TRBD1. Looked up from germline, CDR1 is SGHDT and CDR2 is YYEEEE. Losses at the gene ends were 4 bases for V and 6 bases for J; bases not matched to a gene: 7. This CDR3 contains 15 residues.

The chain has TRBV28 and TRBJ2-7; D possibly corresponds to TRBD1 (7 bases). V was cut by 5 bases and J by 3 bases, with 20 bases left in between. CDR3 length: 16 residues. In germline, CDR1 is MDHEN, CDR2 SYDVKM. The DNA of the CDR3 is TGTGCCAGCAGTCCGTCTCAGGGGGGCCCAGGCTACGAGCAGTACTTC. It codes for CASSPSQGGPGYEQYF.

The genes are TRBV20-1 and TRBJ1-1; D not certain. CDR1 and CDR2 from the germline V gene are DFQATT and SNEGSKA (reference sequence). The CDR3 loop spans 11 amino acids. Trimming took 2 bases from V and 8 from J, leaving 9 bases between them. The DNA of the CDR3 is TGCAGTGCTAGAAAGAGACTGGAAGCTTTCTTT. This sequence encodes CSARKRLEAFF.

V gene TRBV7-3 combines with J gene TRBJ2-1; 8 bases are a match to TRBD1. J lost 5 bases, V lost 5 bases, and 8 bases had no gene match. This CDR3 contains 15 residues. Germline V gives CDR1 SGHTA, CDR2 FQGTGA. This chain's CDR3 is CASSPEDRANNEQFF. CDR3 sequence (DNA): TGTGCCAGCAGCCCTGAGGACAGGGCCAACAATGAGCAGTTCTTC.

The chain combines TRBV11-3 with TRBJ2-1; 14 nucleotides match TRBD2. CDR1 and CDR2 from the germline V gene are SGHNT and YENEEA. The J segment lost 6 bases and the V segment lost 5 bases, leaving 6 bases of the junction unmatched. The CDR3 is 16 residues long. CDR3 protein: CASSNAGTSGSNEQFF. CDR3 nucleotide sequence: TGTGCCAGCAGCAACGCCGGGACTAGCGGGAGCAATGAGCAGTTCTTC.

The chain joins TRBV10-3 to TRBJ1-2; 7 nucleotides line up with TRBD1. The CDR3 spans 15 residues. Germline assignment: CDR1 ENHRY and CDR2 SYGVKD. Trimming took 2 bases from V and 5 from J; bases not matched to a gene: 8. This CDR3 reads CAISERTGPPYGYTF. The CDR3 DNA is TGTGCCATCAGTGAGAGGACAGGTCCCCCTTATGGCTACACCTTC.

J is TRBJ1-6 and V is TRBV30; 7 positions match TRBD1. The CDR3 extends over 13 amino acids. Germline V CDR1 and CDR2: GTSNPN, SVGIG (reference sequence). V shed 2 bases and J 10 bases; nucleotides not matched to a gene: 5. In DNA form, the CDR3 reads TGTGCCTGGAGTCGACAGGGTGGATCACCCCTCCACTTT. It is translated as CAWSRQGGSPLHF.

The chain couples TRBV4-3 to TRBJ2-5; the match to TRBD2 covers 12 bases. J was trimmed by 1 base and V by 3 bases; bases with no gene match: 3. Germline CDR1 reads LGHNA; CDR2 reads YSLEER. The CDR3 is 16 residues long. CDR3 loop: CASSQTSGGLQETQYF. CDR3 bases: TGCGCCAGCAGCCAGACTAGCGGGGGCCTCCAAGAGACCCAGTACTTC.

The chain uses TRBV9 and TRBJ2-7; D is possibly TRBD1 (7 bases). This CDR3 is built from 16 residues. Trimming stripped 4 bases from V and 0 bases from J, with 17 bases between. Germline V CDR1 and CDR2: SGDLS, YYNGEE. For the CDR3, the DNA is TGTGCCAGCAGCCAGCGCGGGACAGCATCCTCCTACGAGCAGTACTTC. Translated, it gives CASSQRGTASSYEQYF.

This rearrangement joins TRBV4-2 to TRBJ1-2, with 8 bases matching TRBD1. V lost 2 bases to trimming and J lost 2 bases; unmatched junction nucleotides: 1. The V gene's germline CDR1 is LGHNA and CDR2 YNFKEQ. CDR3 length: 14 residues. The chain's CDR3 is CASSQNRGNYGYTF. For the CDR3, the DNA is TGTGCCAGCAGCCAAAACAGGGGGAACTATGGCTACACCTTC.